This T cell receptor beta chain originates from a study of identifying expanded T cells in peripheral blood. The V gene's germline CDR1 is SGHVS and CDR2 FNYEAQ. V lost 4 bases to trimming and J lost 2 bases; unmatched junction nucleotides: 12. CDR3 size: 18 residues. Only in-frame clones appear in the TCRdb table, and some are missing; sequencing was by immunoSEQ multiplex PCR. In the table there are 45,000 to 60,000 clones, about four fifths of which are singletons. This clone has a single count. The sequencing sample was made of blood. The V call is TRBV7-6, the J call TRBJ2-3; TRBD2 agrees at 10 bases. The TCR comes from a person aged 18 to 75 in good health. This chain's CDR3 is CASSSMLAGAVSTDTQYF. For the CDR3, the DNA is TGTGCCAGCAGCTCCATGCTAGCGGGGGCAGTTTCCACAGATACGCAGTATTTT.